One sample yielded the 16 T cell receptor beta chains listed below, sequenced in a study of lymphopenia after photon versus proton radiotherapy. Some clones are missing from TCRdb's copy, which holds only in-frame ones; the method was immunoSEQ multiplex PCR. Altogether 55,000 to 70,000 clones are present, around 86% being singletons, with the ten largest covering under 14%. The specimen was peripheral blood, collected from a patient treated with proton-based radiotherapy. The receptors stem from a man of 80 years or more with esophageal cancer.

This chain connects TRBV11-2 to TRBJ2-2; D uncertain. Germline loops: CDR1 SGHAT, CDR2 FQNNGV. The length of the CDR3 is 13 residues. V lost 1 base, J lost 6 bases, and 6 bases lay in between. The CDR3 region is CASSLGRPGELFF. For the CDR3, the DNA is TGTGCCAGCAGCTTAGGGAGACCCGGGGAGCTGTTTTTT.

This chain's CDR3 is CASSISDSPLHF. CDR3 sequence (DNA): TGTGCCAGTAGTATCTCGGATTCACCCCTCCACTTT. V is TRBV19 and J is TRBJ1-6, with D hard to call. The CDR3 spans 12 residues. CDR1 LNHDA and CDR2 SQIVND come from the germline V gene (reference sequence). Trimming stripped 3 bases from V and 8 bases from J, with 5 bases between.

This clone came up a few times. This sequence joins TRBV2 and TRBJ2-5, with 9 nucleotides matching TRBD2. V was clipped by 5 bases and J by 5 bases; unmatched bases: 9. CDR1 is SNHLY and CDR2 is FYNNEI in the germline V gene. The CDR3 spans 15 residues. The CDR3 reads CASSTISGRGETQYF. The CDR3 region has the DNA TGTGCCAGCAGTACCATTAGCGGGAGAGGGGAGACCCAGTACTTC.

The chain carries TRBV30 and TRBJ1-3; D remains unclear. The length of the CDR3 is 13 residues. Trimming pared 4 bases from V and 0 bases from J, leaving 7 bases between. Germline loops: CDR1 GTSNPN, CDR2 SVGIG (reference sequence). CDR3 loop: CAWTTASGNTIYF. The CDR3 coding sequence is TGTGCCTGGACGACGGCCTCTGGAAACACCATATATTTT.

This chain connects TRBV6-4 to TRBJ1-3; perhaps TRBD1 as D (5 bases). The V gene's germline CDR1 is MRHNA and CDR2 SNTAGT. The V end lost 7 bases, the J end lost 4 bases, and 8 bases lay between the germline ends. The CDR3 is 12 amino acids. The CDR3 protein is CASKGEGNTIYF. In nucleotides, the CDR3 is TGTGCCAGCAAAGGGGAAGGAAACACCATATATTTT.

This clone appeared a single time. V gene TRBV5-8 combines with J gene TRBJ2-1; D gene uncertain. The CDR3 totals 12 residues. From germline, CDR1 is SGHTS and CDR2 YDEGEE. The germline V and J ends were trimmed by 4 bases and 10 bases, with 12 bases remaining between them. The CDR3, as DNA: TGTGCCAGCAGCGCCAGGCGTTGGGAGCAGTTCTTC. This translates into CASSARRWEQFF.

The rearrangement links TRBV6-5 to TRBJ1-2; D remains unclear. The germline gives CDR1 MNHEY, CDR2 SVGAGI. Trimming removed 0 bases from V and 5 bases from J, with 10 bases in between. The CDR3 sequence is 14 residues long. The CDR3 reads CASSYSRRPYGYTF. The CDR3 DNA reads as TGTGCCAGCAGTTACTCAAGGAGACCTTATGGCTACACCTTC.

V usage is TRBV28 and J usage is TRBJ2-7; 8 bases match TRBD2. There are 15 residues in the CDR3. CDR1 is MDHEN and CDR2 is SYDVKM in the germline V gene. The trim removed 4 bases at V and 4 bases at J, leaving 9 bases unmatched. The CDR3 reads CASSSSGRLWYEQYF. In DNA, the CDR3 is TGTGCCAGCAGTTCGAGCGGGAGACTATGGTACGAGCAGTACTTC.

This chain's CDR3 is CASSPIGRVLKQFF. The CDR3 DNA reads as TGCGCCAGCAGCCCAATAGGCCGAGTGCTAAAGCAGTTCTTC. The chain joins TRBV4-1 to TRBJ2-1; D is uncertain. The CDR3 runs 14 residues. Per the germline V gene, CDR1 is MGHRA and CDR2 is YSYEKL. Trimming left V 4 bases short and J 11 bases short, with 18 bases between.

The rearrangement joins TRBV19 to TRBJ2-7; 9 nucleotides align to TRBD2. The ends lost 2 bases at V and 3 bases at J; junction bases unmatched: 2. The CDR3 is 14 amino acids. Germline V gene sequence: CDR1 LNHDA, CDR2 SQIVND (reference sequence). This CDR3 reads CASSIYSGSYEQYF. The CDR3 bases are TGTGCCAGTAGTATATATAGCGGGAGCTACGAGCAGTACTTC.

The chain employs TRBV10-3 and TRBJ2-5, with a weak D call TRBD1 (5 bases). Trimming stripped 11 bases from V and 2 bases from J, with 15 bases between. The germline V gene has CDR1 ENHRY and CDR2 SYGVKD. The CDR3 runs 13 residues. The CDR3 region has the DNA TGTGCCTCTGGGCTCAGGGATCAAGAGACCCAGTACTTC. It specifies CASGLRDQETQYF.

The rearrangement joins TRBV19 to TRBJ2-7; tentative D call: TRBD2 (6 bases). The V gene's germline CDR1 is LNHDA and CDR2 SQIVND (reference sequence). V was cut by 1 base and J by 1 base, with 17 bases left in between. CDR3 length: 17 amino acids. The CDR3 here is CASSIGLGQARSYEQYF. CDR3 coding DNA: TGTGCCAGTAGTATAGGACTAGGGCAGGCGAGGTCCTACGAGCAGTACTTC.

The chain recombines TRBV2 with TRBJ2-1; no clear D. Trimming left V 0 bases short and J 6 bases short, with 12 bases between. The CDR3 has 15 amino acids. Germline-derived CDR1 and CDR2 are SNHLY and FYNNEI. The CDR3: CASSEAVQFGNEQFF. Written as DNA, the CDR3 is TGTGCCAGCAGTGAAGCCGTCCAGTTCGGCAATGAGCAGTTCTTC.

The chain uses TRBV10-3 and TRBJ2-1, with 9 bases fitting TRBD2. V dropped 3 bases and J dropped 4; count of bases not matched to a gene: 4. CDR3 length: 15 amino acids. Per germline, CDR1 ENHRY and CDR2 SYGVKD. CDR3 DNA: TGTGCCATCAGTGACTCAGCGGGGGGTTACAATGAGCAGTTCTTC. Translation gives CAISDSAGGYNEQFF.

This clone was counted between two and nine times. The chain links TRBV18 to TRBJ1-6, with 7 nucleotides matching TRBD1. The V gene's germline CDR1 is KGHSH and CDR2 LQKENI. J gave up 10 bases and V 2 bases, and 5 bases lay outside the gene matches. This CDR3 is built from 14 residues. The CDR3 nucleotides are TGTGCCAGCTCACCAGGGCAGGGGGGATCACCCCTCCACTTT. Translating it yields CASSPGQGGSPLHF.

V usage is TRBV7-6 and J usage is TRBJ1-2, with 7 bases matching TRBD1. The CDR3 is 16 residues long. CDR1 is SGHVS, CDR2 FNYEAQ, per germline. V shed 2 bases, J shed 7 bases, and the junction held 13 bases outside the gene matches. CDR3 bases: TGTGCCAGCAGCTTACTAGAAGACAGGGTAATAGGTGGCTACACCTTC. Protein: CASSLLEDRVIGGYTF.